This T cell receptor beta chain was identified in a study of cytomegalovirus exposure and HLA in healthy donors. Study in general: An analysis done earlier identified 117 million unique TCR beta sequences from about 180 million T cells.

With 60 Vbeta and 13 Jbeta primers, the PCR was carried out. TCRdb keeps only in-frame clones here, not all; method: immunoSEQ multiplex PCR. The sample holds 130,000 to 150,000 clones, around 79% seen once. Study observations and caveats: Sequence variants that were highly shared formed a cluster that was likely a sequencing artifact. Researchers catalogued 160 or so TCR beta chains as cytomegalovirus-associated.

This CDR3 is 14 amino acids long. Germline V CDR1 and CDR2: SEHNR, FQNEAQ (reference sequence). In its sample, this clone was seen once. Its specificity is unknown. Mismatch with germline at one junction end may stem from a read error. The receptor comes from a man in his forties or fifties in good health and CMV-seropositive. The source material was PBMCs. The rearrangement links TRBV7-9 to TRBJ2-1, with 10 positions matching TRBD2. The CDR3 sequence is CSSIDSGRNNEQFF. CDR3 coding DNA: TGTTCCAGCATCGATAGCGGGAGGAATAATGAGCAGTTCTTC. Drawing the rest from reference TRBV7-9 and TRBJ2-1, the complete variable domain is DTGVSQNPRHKITKRGQNVTFRCDPISEHNRLYWYRQTLGQGPEFLTYFQNEAQLEKSRLLSDRFSAERPKGSFSTLEIQRTEQGDSAMYLCSSIDSGRNNEQFFGPGTRLTVL.